This TCR beta chain was sequenced during a study of blood T cells in healthy people across ages. About the study: Roughly one uniquely barcoded beta molecule per two T cells was captured. Study results and caveats: Whereas aged donors had fewer naive CD4+ cells, long-lived donors had more of them and higher diversity. Per million T cells, TCR beta diversity dropped roughly linearly as age increased.

With regard to this clonotype: Its matching antigen is unknown.

Together with a sample-barcoded 5' primer, a J-beta primer mix was included in a second PCR lasting about 6 to 11 cycles. Using its own MiXCR run on the 5' RACE reads, TCRdb lists one record per CDR3 protein. This table holds roughly 680,000 distinct CDR3 sequences, around 20% found once. The germline CDR1 and CDR2 sequences are MNHEY and SVGAGI. The ends lost 5 bases at V and 12 bases at J; junction bases unmatched: 6. The CDR3 runs to 12 residues. The sample comprised blood. This TCR derives from a man between 65 and 85 years old in good health. This chain joins TRBV6-5 and TRBJ2-5, with 10 bases that match TRBD1. CDR3 sequence: CASSRPGQGEYF. DNA of the CDR3: TGTGCCAGCAGTCGACCCGGACAGGGGGAGTACTTC.